The present TCR beta chain was sequenced within a study of cytotoxic CD8 clonotypes in ibrutinib-treated CLL (dated by TCRdb to 2020 to 2023). Context from the whole study: In this cohort, some 14 patients were treatment-naive and some 10 were relapsed/refractory, while roughly 18 had unmutated IGHV. Responses were partial in roughly 24 patients and complete in 2; after median roughly 69 months follow-up, roughly 14 stayed in remission and roughly twelve progressed. Response samples were obtained after a median of around 11 months of treatment, with a range of about 6 to 40 months. An average of around 250,000 productive templates and 94,082 productive rearrangements was obtained per sample. Of the 70 to 100 people in the trial, about two dozen had longitudinal samples available. Cryopreserved peripheral blood mononuclear cells were collected before treatment, at response, and at either disease progression or sustained remission. Every remission and progressive disease sample was obtained while ibrutinib was still being received by the patients.

Overall study outcomes, separate from this receptor: Clonality rose at ibrutinib response, remained stable during sustained remission, and dropped back toward baseline at progression. Baseline clonality exceeded that of age-matched healthy donors and correlated strongly with circulating CD8+ T-cell counts. Public clonotypes were rare and either shrank or stayed stable during treatment, and the rise in clonality at ibrutinib response reflected expansion of private clonotypes. Sampling times were not matched between sustained-remission and progressing patients, and lymph node repertoires were not studied.

Taken with the paper, the label for time point translates to: 12 months on ibrutinib. For TCR beta library preparation, approximately 2.2 micrograms of genomic DNA were isolated from cryopreserved PBMCs. High-throughput TCR beta sequencing was performed on longitudinal blood samples from CLL patients receiving ibrutinib monotherapy. Patients were enrolled in a phase 2 open-label single-center ibrutinib monotherapy trial. On a MiSeq, deep resolution sequencing aimed for a depth between 1 in 1 million and 1 in 200,000 T cells, with each clonotype covered around 10x on average. The immunoSEQ hsTCRB Kit was used to generate the TCR beta libraries. On the study's bioinformatics: Data were analyzed with ImmunoSEQ Data Assistant and ImmunoSEQ Analyzer, with V, D and J genes assigned per IMGT definitions. Clonality, which ranges from 0 to 1, was calculated by subtracting the normalized Shannon entropy of productive rearrangement frequencies from one. Only overrepresented clonotypes making up at least 0.05% of the repertoire of each patient were included in the public clonotype analysis. Repertoires from 10 to 15 age-matched healthy donors in immuneACCESS were used as clonality controls. Entries here come from immuneACCESS through TCRdb and include only in-frame sequences with V and J called. Some clones fail to appear in such tables; in the studies checked, an unresolved V gene covers under half of the shortfall, and the cause of the remainder is unknown. That table furnishes V, J and clone size, whereas the DNA furnished D and trimming. The sample table records tens of thousands of clones; over 60% of these occur just once. The ten largest clones take up roughly 13% of the sample.

Concerning this clone: What antigen it recognizes has not been identified. No much larger clone exists at a distance of one base, and base qualities are not known.

The germline V gene gives CDR1 as MDHEN and CDR2 as SYDVKM. Trimming removed 7 bases from V and 8 bases from J, leaving 17 bases between the germline ends. The CDR3 measures 14 amino acids from cysteine to phenylalanine. Solely the CDR3 DNA is kept, with 42 bases framed from the first base. The receptor was isolated from a human donor with chronic lymphocytic leukemia. The chain is assembled from TRBV28 and TRBJ1-4, and perhaps TRBD1 as D gene, on 6 matching bases. The source was PBMCs, collected after 12 months of ibrutinib treatment. At the DNA level, the sequence is TGTGCCAGCACCTCCGGGGGGGGCCCAGAAAAACTGTTTTTT. Translated, it reads CASTSGGGPEKLFF.